The rows below give T cell receptor beta chains drawn from one sample of a study of blood T cells in healthy people across ages. One entry per CDR3 protein, called by TCRdb with MiXCR from the 5' RACE reads. The sample contains 1.4 million or so distinct CDR3 sequences, 35% to 45% of which appear only once. Input material: blood. These receptors all come from a woman aged 18 to 35 in good health. The CDR3 runs from the conserved cysteine through the conserved F or W.

TRBJ2-1 | TRBV4-2 | CASSELGGECYNEQFF
TRBJ2-7 | TRBV13 | CASSRTSSSGQYF
TRBJ2-7 | TRBV4-3 | CASSQDMGKDEQYF
TRBJ1-2 | TRBV6-5 | CASSDRSNYDYTF
TRBJ2-3 | TRBV29-1 | CSVPTRGSGSTDTQYF
TRBJ2-5 | TRBV9 | CASSPGVFQETQYF
TRBJ2-1 | TRBV4-3 | CASSQEIAGEQFF
TRBJ2-1 | TRBV21-1 | CASNSDRTYYNEQFF
TRBJ1-1 | TRBV25-1 | CASRNRGNTEAFF
TRBJ2-3 | TRBV19 | CASSPLASESTDTQYF
TRBJ1-2 | TRBV7-9 | CASNKFGQVNYGYTF
TRBJ2-7 | TRBV6-2/TRBV6-3 | CASRWDSGISYEQYF
TRBJ2-1 | TRBV5-1 | CASSLSWLLGDEQFF
TRBJ1-2 | TRBV4-2 | CASSQGQGQNYGYTF
TRBJ2-7 | TRBV12-3/TRBV12-4 | CASSSRLAGDHEQYF
TRBJ2-1 | TRBV10-3 | CAISGASGIADNEQFF
TRBJ2-3 | TRBV7-6 | CASSSSDGTDTQYF
TRBJ1-2 | TRBV20-1 | CSALDRVYGYTF
- | TRBV5-1 | CASSGLRGPDNEQYF
TRBJ2-3 | TRBV24-1 | CATRGAMADTQYF